A single sample is the source of the 11 T cell receptor beta chains below, sequenced in a study of Ad26.COV2.S vaccination and SARS-CoV-2 variants. Method: immunoSEQ multiplex PCR; TCRdb's copy keeps in-frame clones and lacks some. This sample yields 400,000 to 500,000 clones, of which 70% to 90% are seen a single time; 3.6% belongs to the top ten. Noted treatment: roughly 20 received Ad26.COV2.S at low or high dose, single or two shots; 5 received placebo; per-sample allocation not given. Samples analyzed were those drawn on day 63 after the first vaccine or placebo injection. The material sequenced was peripheral blood, taken in a trial of Ad26.COV2.S vaccine versus placebo. The receptors were sampled from a person between 18 and 65 years old who received the Ad26.COV2.S COVID-19 vaccine or a placebo.

This clone was counted once. The chain is built from TRBV11-2 and TRBJ1-4; TRBD1 agrees at 10 bases. The CDR3 sequence is 14 residues long. The V gene's germline CDR1 is SGHAT and CDR2 FQNNGV. Germline trimming cut 5 bases from V and 8 bases from J; bases unmatched to any gene: 5. CDR3 sequence: CASSPGTGVEKLFF. Here the CDR3 DNA reads TGTGCCAGCAGCCCGGGGACAGGGGTCGAAAAACTGTTTTTT.

Here the CDR3 DNA reads TGCAGCGTTGAAGATACACAGGAGTACAATGAGCAGTTCTTC. Its protein is CSVEDTQEYNEQFF. The chain joins TRBV29-1 to TRBJ2-1, with D possibly TRBD1 on 5 matching bases. Germline V gene data show CDR1 as SQVTM and CDR2 as ANQGSEA. The CDR3 runs to 14 residues. The V gene lost 0 bases and the J gene lost 4 bases, with 10 bases spanning the gap.

J is TRBJ2-5 and V is TRBV3-1 (or the pseudogene TRBV3-2); 8 bases agree with TRBD2. The CDR3 has 16 residues. Trimming at V came to 2 bases and at J to 2 bases, leaving 7 bases not matched to a gene. CDR1 and CDR2 (germline): LGHDT, YNNKEL (reference sequence). CDR3 DNA: TGTGCCAGCAGCCAATACCGGGGGGGATTTCAAGAGACCCAGTACTTC. This codes for CASSQYRGGFQETQYF.

V and J are TRBV10-2 and TRBJ1-2; 9 bases fit TRBD1. The CDR3 has 15 residues. Germline values: CDR1 WSHSY, CDR2 SAAADI. V gave up 3 bases and J gave up 4 bases; unmatched junction bases: 6. The CDR3 DNA sequence: TGCGCCAGCAGTGACGGAGGGGGACAGGGCTATGGCTACACCTTC. Its translation is CASSDGGGQGYGYTF.

A few counts support this clone. The chain recombines TRBV7-9 with TRBJ2-7; 11 positions match TRBD1. Germline lookup yields CDR1 SEHNR and CDR2 FQNEAQ (reference sequence). The V gene end was trimmed by 8 bases and the J gene end by 6 bases; junction bases not matched to a gene: 9. CDR3 size: 14 residues. Here the CDR3 reads CASALDRGLSEQYF. CDR3 sequence (DNA): TGTGCCAGCGCCTTGGACAGGGGGCTTTCCGAGCAGTACTTC.

The J gene is TRBJ2-3, the V gene TRBV28; 8 bases agree with TRBD1. J gave up 8 bases and V 4 bases, and 14 bases lay outside the gene matches. The germline V gene encodes CDR1 MDHEN and CDR2 SYDVKM. This CDR3 is built from 16 residues. CDR3 sequence: CASSYGTGFFTATQYF. As DNA, the CDR3 is TGTGCCAGCAGTTACGGGACAGGTTTTTTTACGGCTACGCAGTATTTT.

The chain is built from TRBV27 and TRBJ2-3; 7 bases are shared with TRBD1. The CDR3 covers 14 residues. J was trimmed by 2 bases and V by 6 bases; bases with no gene match: 5. Germline values: CDR1 MNHEY, CDR2 SMNVEV (reference sequence). CDR3 in DNA: TGTGCCAGCAGGACAGGGACCTCCACAGATACGCAGTATTTT. Translating it yields CASRTGTSTDTQYF.

The chain is built from TRBV19 and TRBJ1-5; D is unresolved. CDR1 is LNHDA and CDR2 is SQIVND in the germline V gene (reference sequence). The CDR3 totals 17 residues. Trimming cost V 8 bases and J 0 bases, with 20 bases left between them. This CDR3 is CASHIAAAGYSNQPQHF. CDR3 in DNA: TGTGCCAGTCACATAGCTGCAGCCGGCTATAGCAATCAGCCCCAGCATTTT.

This chain connects TRBV4-1 to TRBJ1-1; 9 nucleotides agree with TRBD1. The CDR3 is 14 residues long. Germline CDR1 reads MGHRA; CDR2 reads YSYEKL. Germline trimming cut 4 bases from V and 1 base from J; bases unmatched to any gene: 1. CDR3 residues: CASSPGQGNTEAFF. In DNA form, the CDR3 reads TGCGCCAGCAGCCCGGGACAGGGGAACACTGAAGCTTTCTTT.

This clone has a handful of counts. The gene calls are TRBV10-2 and TRBJ1-2, with D possibly matching TRBD1 (6 bases). Trimming took 3 bases from V and 2 from J, leaving 7 bases between them. In germline, CDR1 is WSHSY, CDR2 SAAADI. The CDR3 covers 13 residues. The CDR3, as DNA: TGCGCCAGCAGTGACAGGGGAAACTATGGCTACACCTTC. The encoded protein is CASSDRGNYGYTF.

This clone was counted between two and nine times. The chain couples TRBV19 to TRBJ1-5; TRBD1 is a possible D gene (5 bases). V shed 8 bases and J shed 4 bases, with 18 bases lying between them. CDR3 length equals 15 residues. CDR1 is LNHDA, CDR2 SQIVND, per germline (reference sequence). The CDR3: CASSYTGGLNQPQHF. The CDR3, as DNA: TGTGCCAGTTCGTACACGGGGGGTCTAAATCAGCCCCAGCATTTT.